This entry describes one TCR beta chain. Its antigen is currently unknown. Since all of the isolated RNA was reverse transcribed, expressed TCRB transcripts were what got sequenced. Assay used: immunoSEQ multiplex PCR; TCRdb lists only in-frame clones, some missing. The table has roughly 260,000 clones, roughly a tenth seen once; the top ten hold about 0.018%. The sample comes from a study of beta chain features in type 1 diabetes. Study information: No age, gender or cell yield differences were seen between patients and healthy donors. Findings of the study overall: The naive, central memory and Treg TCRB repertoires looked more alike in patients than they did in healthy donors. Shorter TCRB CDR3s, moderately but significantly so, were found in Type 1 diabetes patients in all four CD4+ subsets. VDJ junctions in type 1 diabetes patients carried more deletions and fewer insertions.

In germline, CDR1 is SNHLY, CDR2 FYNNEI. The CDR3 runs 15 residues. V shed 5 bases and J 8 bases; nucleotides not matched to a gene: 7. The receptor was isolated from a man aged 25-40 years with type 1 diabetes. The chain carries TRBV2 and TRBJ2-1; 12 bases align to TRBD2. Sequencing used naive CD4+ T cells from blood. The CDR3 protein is CASSIRLAGGDEQFF. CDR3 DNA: TGTGCCAGCAGTATACGGCTAGCGGGGGGGGATGAGCAGTTCTTC.